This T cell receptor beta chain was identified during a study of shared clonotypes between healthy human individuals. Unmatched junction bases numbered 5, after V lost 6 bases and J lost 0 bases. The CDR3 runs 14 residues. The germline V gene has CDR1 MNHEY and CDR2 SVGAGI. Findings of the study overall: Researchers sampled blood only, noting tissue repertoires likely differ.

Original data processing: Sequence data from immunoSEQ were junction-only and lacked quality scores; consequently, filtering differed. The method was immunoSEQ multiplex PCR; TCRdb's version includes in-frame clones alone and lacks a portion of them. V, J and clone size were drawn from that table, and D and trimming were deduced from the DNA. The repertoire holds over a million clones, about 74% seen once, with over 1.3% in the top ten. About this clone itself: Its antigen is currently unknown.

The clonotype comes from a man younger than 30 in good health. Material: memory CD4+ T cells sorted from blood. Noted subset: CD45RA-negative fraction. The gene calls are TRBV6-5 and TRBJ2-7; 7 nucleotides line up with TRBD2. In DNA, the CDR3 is TGTGCCAGCAGCCGGGGAGGGCCCTCCTACGAGCAGTACTTC. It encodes CASSRGGPSYEQYF.